This T cell receptor beta chain was found in a study of T cells in Graves' hyperthyroidism and ophthalmopathy (dated by TCRdb to the late 2010s). Looking at the study overall: Peripheral blood was collected at initial diagnosis, before any treatment. A discovery cohort of about 95 patients, fewer than 50 with Graves' ophthalmopathy and 55 to 60 with stable Graves' hyperthyroidism, was used to find distinguishing TCR V-J signatures. The approximately 100 discovery patients were divided at random into training and test sets in a 7:3 ratio. Following sampling, methimazole starting at 30 mg daily was given to hyperthyroidism patients, and high-dose intravenous methylprednisolone was given to ophthalmopathy patients. Prospective prediction of ophthalmopathy was tested in an independent validation cohort of some 19 hyperthyroidism patients and 17 patients who later progressed to ophthalmopathy. The paper describes TCR Vbeta CDR3 sequencing of 120 to 150 peripheral blood samples, made up of 43 ophthalmopathy patients, 70 to 75 hyperthyroidism patients and 17 progressor patients. In addition, the study compared T-cell repertoires in thyroid tissue and in blood from about six Graves' hyperthyroidism patients. Paper-wide results and their limitations: Ophthalmopathy was separated from stable hyperthyroidism by a 13 V-J signature model, with over 85% sensitivity and about 84% specificity obtained in cross-validation and 80%/75% obtained in testing. Sample size was not statistically predetermined, and investigators were not blinded to group allocation. During validation, the model predicted progression to ophthalmopathy a median of roughly 7.1 months ahead of onset, with almost 71% sensitivity and more than 72% specificity. Most expanded thyroid clonotypes (frequency above 0.001) were also found in blood, which suggests that blood repertoires may mirror thyroid immune responses.

The sample holds many counts of this clonotype. What this receptor recognizes is not known. Base qualities are not at hand, and no much larger clone is one base apart. The TCR beta CDR3 regions were amplified from the RNA transcripts. For the first round of RT-PCR on the TCR CDR3, the HTBI primer set was used together with the Qiagen OneStep RT-PCR kit. Libraries were constructed in a second round of multiplex PCR, after which size selection and purification were carried out. The libraries were sequenced on an Illumina HiSeq2000 using paired-end 100 bp reads. Per the source publication's procedure: Raw data were processed with SOAPnuke, discarding reads with adapters, uncalled bases, mean Phred below 15, or no exact constant-primer or identifier match. High-quality paired reads were merged with COPE v1.2.5, and unique nucleotide sequences were defined as clonotypes. MiTCR v1.1 was used to align the clonotypes against IMGT TRBV, TRBD and TRBJ reference segments. The analysis included only V-J combinations with a frequency above 0.0001, which together covered approximately 99% of the repertoires. The TCS score was defined as F50 (clonal expansion) divided by E x V (chaos), with BLOSUM62-based TCRdist calculated between CDR3 peptides within each V-J. Welch's t-statistics and random forest reduced fewer than 600 V-J features to about 13, which were used in a naive Bayes classifier (R e1071). Clones were called with MiXCR by TCRdb after fastp trimmed the public reads at Q25, and only in-frame beta chains were retained. All rows with the same CDR3 protein become a single entry with the most common DNA and genes. These V and J calls rely on TCRdb rather than the paper's analysis. This sample lists about 400,000 distinct CDR3 sequences; about 14% were detected once. 25% to 30% of the sample is in the top ten clones.

Ophthalmopathy patients had moderately to severely active disease, with a Clinical Activity Score of 3 or more, a NOSPECS grade of 4 or more, and a disease duration of less than 3 months. Exclusion was applied to patients with uncontrolled infections, other autoimmune diseases, pregnancy or lactation. Diagnoses were based on clinical symptoms, serum thyroxine and TRAb, thyroid ultrasound and orbital computed tomography. Ficoll-Paque density gradient centrifugation was used to isolate PBMCs from 9.5 to 10 ml of fresh peripheral blood. Total RNA was extracted using Trizol reagent, and RNA quality was assessed on an Agilent 2100 Bioanalyzer. This clonotype originated in a man in his forties or fifties with Graves' ophthalmopathy. What was sequenced was blood.

The nucleotides read TGCGCCAGCAGCTTGGCGAACACGGAGTTCTACGAGCAGTACTTC. Protein translation: CASSLANTEFYEQYF. The chain was built from TRBV5-1 and TRBJ2-7; the D gene identity is not certain. The CDR3 runs 15 residues from the cysteine to the phenylalanine. Only CDR3 DNA remains: 45 bases, in frame from the first base. According to the germline V gene, CDR1 reads SGHRS and CDR2 reads YFSETQ. V is reduced by 0 bases and J by 3 bases, leaving a spacing of 13 bases between them.